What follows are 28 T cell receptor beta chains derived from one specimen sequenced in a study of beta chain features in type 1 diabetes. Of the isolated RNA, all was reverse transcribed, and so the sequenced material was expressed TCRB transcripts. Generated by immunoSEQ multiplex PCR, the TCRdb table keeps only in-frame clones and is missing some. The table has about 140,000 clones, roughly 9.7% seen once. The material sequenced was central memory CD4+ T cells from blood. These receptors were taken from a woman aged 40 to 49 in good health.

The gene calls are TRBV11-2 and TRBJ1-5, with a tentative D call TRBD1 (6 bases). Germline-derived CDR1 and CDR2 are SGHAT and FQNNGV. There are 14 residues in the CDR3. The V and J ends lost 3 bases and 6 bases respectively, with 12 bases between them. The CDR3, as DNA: TGTGCCAGCAGCTTTTCAGGGGTCAGTCAGCCCCAGCATTTT. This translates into CASSFSGVSQPQHF.

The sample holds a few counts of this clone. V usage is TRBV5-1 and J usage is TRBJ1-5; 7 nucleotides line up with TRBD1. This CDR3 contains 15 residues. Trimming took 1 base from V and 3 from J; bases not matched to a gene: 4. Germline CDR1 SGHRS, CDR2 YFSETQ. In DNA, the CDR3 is TGCGCCAGCAGCTTGACAGGGGACGTCAATCAGCCCCAGCATTTT. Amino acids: CASSLTGDVNQPQHF.

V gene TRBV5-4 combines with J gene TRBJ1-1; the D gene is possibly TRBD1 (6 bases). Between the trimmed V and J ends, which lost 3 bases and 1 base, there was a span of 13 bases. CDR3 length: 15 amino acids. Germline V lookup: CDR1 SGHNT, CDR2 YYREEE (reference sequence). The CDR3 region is CASSSASTGNTEAFF. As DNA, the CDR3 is TGTGCCAGCAGCTCCGCGTCGACAGGGAACACTGAAGCTTTCTTT.

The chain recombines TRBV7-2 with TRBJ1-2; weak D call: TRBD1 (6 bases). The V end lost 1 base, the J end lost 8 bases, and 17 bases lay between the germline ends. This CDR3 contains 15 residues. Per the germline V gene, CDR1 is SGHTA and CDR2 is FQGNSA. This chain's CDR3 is CASSLVAGESGGYTF. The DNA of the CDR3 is TGTGCCAGCAGCTTAGTCGCAGGGGAATCGGGCGGCTACACCTTC.

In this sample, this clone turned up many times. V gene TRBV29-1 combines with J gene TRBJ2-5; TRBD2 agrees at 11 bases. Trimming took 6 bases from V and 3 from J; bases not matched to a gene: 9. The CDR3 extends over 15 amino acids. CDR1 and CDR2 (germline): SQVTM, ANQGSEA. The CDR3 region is CSVGLLAGDEETQYF. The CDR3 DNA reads TGCAGCGTGGGCTTACTAGCGGGGGATGAAGAGACCCAGTACTTC.

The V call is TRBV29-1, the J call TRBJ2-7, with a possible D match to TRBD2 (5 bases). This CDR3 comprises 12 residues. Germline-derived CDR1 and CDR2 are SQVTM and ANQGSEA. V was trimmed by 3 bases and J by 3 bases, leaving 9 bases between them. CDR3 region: CSVDKGSYEQYF. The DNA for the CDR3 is TGCAGCGTTGATAAAGGGAGCTACGAGCAGTACTTC.

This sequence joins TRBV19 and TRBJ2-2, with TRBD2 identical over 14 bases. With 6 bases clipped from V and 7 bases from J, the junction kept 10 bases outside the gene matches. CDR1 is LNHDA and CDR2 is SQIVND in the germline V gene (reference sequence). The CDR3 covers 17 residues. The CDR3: CASSPGLAGARSGELFF. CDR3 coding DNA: TGTGCCAGTAGCCCGGGACTAGCGGGGGCCCGTAGCGGGGAGCTGTTTTTT.

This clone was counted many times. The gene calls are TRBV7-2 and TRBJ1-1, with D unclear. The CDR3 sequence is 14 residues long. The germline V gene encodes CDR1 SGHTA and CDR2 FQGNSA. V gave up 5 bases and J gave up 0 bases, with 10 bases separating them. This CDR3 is CASSATPLNTEAFF. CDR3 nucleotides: TGTGCCAGCAGCGCGACACCCTTGAACACTGAAGCTTTCTTT.

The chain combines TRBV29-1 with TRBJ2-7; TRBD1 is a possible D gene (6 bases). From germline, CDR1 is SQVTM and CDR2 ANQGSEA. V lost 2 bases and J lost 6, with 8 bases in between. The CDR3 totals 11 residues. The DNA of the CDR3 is TGCAGCGTTGAACAGGGGACCGAGCAGTACTTC. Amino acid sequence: CSVEQGTEQYF.

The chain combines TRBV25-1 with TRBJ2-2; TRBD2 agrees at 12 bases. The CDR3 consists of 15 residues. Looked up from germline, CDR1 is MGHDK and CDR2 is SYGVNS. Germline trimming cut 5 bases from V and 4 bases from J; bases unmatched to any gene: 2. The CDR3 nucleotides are TGTGCCAGCAGTCAACTAGCGGGGGGCACCGGGGAGCTGTTTTTT. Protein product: CASSQLAGGTGELFF.

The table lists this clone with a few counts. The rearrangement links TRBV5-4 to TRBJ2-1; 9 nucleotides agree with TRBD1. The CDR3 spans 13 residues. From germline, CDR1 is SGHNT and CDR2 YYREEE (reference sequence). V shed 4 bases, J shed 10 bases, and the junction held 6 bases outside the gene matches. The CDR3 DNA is TGTGCCAGCAGCCAAAACAGGGGGCGGGAGCAGTTCTTC. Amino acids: CASSQNRGREQFF.

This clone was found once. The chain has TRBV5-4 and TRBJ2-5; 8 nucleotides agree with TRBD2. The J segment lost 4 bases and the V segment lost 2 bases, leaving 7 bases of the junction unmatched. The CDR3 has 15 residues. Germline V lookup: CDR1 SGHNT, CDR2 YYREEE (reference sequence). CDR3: CASSLRGGSTETQYF. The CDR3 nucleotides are TGTGCCAGCAGCTTACGGGGGGGCTCGACAGAGACCCAGTACTTC.

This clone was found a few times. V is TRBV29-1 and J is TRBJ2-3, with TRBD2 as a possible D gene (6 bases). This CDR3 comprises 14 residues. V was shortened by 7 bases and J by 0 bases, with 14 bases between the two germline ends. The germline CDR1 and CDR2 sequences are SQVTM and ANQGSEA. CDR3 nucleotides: TGCAGCGGTGAGTTAGCGGCTAGCACAGATACGCAGTATTTT. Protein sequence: CSGELAASTDTQYF.

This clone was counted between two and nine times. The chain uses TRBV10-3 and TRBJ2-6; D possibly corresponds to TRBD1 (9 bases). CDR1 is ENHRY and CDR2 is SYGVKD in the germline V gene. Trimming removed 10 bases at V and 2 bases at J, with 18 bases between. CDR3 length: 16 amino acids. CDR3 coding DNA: TGTGCCACGGGGGGGGACAGGGTACCTGGGGCCAACGTCCTGACTTTC. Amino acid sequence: CATGGDRVPGANVLTF.

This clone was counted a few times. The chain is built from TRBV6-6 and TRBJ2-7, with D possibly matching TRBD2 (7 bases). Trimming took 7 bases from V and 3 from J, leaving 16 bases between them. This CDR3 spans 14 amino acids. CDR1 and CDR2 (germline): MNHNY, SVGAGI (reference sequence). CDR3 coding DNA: TGTGCCAGCACCAAAGGGGGGGGCGTCTACGAGCAGTACTTC. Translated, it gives CASTKGGGVYEQYF.

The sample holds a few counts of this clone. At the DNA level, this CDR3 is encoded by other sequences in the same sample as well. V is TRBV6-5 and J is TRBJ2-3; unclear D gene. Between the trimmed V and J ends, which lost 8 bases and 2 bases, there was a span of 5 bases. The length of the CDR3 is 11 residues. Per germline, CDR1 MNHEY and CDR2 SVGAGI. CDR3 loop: CASRYTDTQYF. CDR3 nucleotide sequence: TGTGCCAGCCGCTACACAGATACGCAGTATTTT.

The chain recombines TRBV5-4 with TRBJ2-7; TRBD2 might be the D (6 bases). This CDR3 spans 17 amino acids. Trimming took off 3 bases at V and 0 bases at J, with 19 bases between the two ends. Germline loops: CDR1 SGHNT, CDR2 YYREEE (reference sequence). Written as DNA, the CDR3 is TGTGCCAGCAGCTCCCCCCGTGGACTACGAAGCTCCTACGAGCAGTACTTC. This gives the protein CASSSPRGLRSSYEQYF.

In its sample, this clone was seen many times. The CDR3 loop is CASSQEVIRGLPRGTDTQYF. The CDR3 DNA reads as TGTGCCAGCAGCCAAGAGGTTATCAGGGGGCTCCCCCGGGGTACAGATACGCAGTATTTT. The gene calls are TRBV14 and TRBJ2-3, with 8 bases that match TRBD1. CDR3 length equals 20 residues. V trimming: 0 bases; J trimming: 3 bases; junction bases outside the gene matches: 17. Per germline, CDR1 SGHDN and CDR2 FVKESK.

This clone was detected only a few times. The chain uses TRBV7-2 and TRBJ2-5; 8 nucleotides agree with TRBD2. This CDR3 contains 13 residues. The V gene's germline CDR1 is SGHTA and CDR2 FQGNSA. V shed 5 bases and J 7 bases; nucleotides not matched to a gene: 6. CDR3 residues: CASSPQRGGTQYF. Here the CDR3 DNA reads TGTGCCAGCAGCCCGCAACGGGGGGGGACCCAGTACTTC.

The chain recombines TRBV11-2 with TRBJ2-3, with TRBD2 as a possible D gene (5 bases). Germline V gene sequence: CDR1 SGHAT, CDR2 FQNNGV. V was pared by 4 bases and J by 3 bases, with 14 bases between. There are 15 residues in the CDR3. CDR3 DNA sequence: TGTGCCAGCAGCTCGAGCGGACGCGGAACAGATACGCAGTATTTT. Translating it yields CASSSSGRGTDTQYF.

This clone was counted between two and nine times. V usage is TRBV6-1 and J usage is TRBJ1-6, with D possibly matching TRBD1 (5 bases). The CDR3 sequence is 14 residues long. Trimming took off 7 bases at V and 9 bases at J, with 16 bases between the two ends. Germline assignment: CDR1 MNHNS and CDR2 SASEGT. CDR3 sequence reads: CASTWGGGGSPLHF. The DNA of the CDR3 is TGTGCCAGCACCTGGGGTGGGGGAGGTTCACCCCTCCACTTT.

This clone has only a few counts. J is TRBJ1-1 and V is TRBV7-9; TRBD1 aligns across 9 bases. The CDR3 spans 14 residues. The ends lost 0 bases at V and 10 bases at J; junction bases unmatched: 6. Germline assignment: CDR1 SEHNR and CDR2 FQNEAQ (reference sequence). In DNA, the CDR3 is TGTGCCAGCAGCTTAGCGGAGGAGGACAGGGGAGCTTTCTTT. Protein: CASSLAEEDRGAFF.

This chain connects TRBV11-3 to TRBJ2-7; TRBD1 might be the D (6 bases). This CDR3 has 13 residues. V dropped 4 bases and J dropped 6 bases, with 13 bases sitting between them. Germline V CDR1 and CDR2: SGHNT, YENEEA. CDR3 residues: CASSSQTGREQYF. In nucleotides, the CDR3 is TGTGCCAGCAGCTCCCAAACAGGGCGCGAGCAGTACTTC.

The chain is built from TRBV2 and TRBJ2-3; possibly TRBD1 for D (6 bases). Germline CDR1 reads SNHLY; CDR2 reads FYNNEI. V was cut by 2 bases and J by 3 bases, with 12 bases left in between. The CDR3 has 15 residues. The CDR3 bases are TGTGCCAGCAGTGAATTGGGGGCTGGAACAGATACGCAGTATTTT. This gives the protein CASSELGAGTDTQYF.

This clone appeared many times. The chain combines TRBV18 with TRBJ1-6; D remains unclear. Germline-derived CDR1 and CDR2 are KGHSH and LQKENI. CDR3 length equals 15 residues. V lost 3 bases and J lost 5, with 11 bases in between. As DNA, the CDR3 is TGTGCCAGCTCACCCCCTGCAGGCGATAATTCACCCCTCCACTTT. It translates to CASSPPAGDNSPLHF.

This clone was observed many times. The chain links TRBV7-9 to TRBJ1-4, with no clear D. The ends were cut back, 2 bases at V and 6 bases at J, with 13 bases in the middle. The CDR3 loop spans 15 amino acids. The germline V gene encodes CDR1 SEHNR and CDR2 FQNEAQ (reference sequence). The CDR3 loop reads CASSLIGRLDEKLFF. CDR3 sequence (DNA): TGTGCCAGCAGCTTAATCGGGAGGTTGGATGAAAAACTGTTTTTT.

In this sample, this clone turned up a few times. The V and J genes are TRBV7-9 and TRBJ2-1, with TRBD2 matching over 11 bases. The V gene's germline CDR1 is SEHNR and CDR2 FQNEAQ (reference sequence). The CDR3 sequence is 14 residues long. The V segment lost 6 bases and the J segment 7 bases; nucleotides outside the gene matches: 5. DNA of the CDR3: TGTGCCAGCAGTCGTAGCGGGGGGGCTAATGAGCAGTTCTTC. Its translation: CASSRSGGANEQFF.

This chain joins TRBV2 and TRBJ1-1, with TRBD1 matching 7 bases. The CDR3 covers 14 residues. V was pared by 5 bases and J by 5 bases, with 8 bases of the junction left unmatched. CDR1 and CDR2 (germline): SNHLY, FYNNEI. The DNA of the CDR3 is TGTGCCAGCAGTAATGACAGGGCGCGAACTGAAGCTTTCTTT. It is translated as CASSNDRARTEAFF.